Below, 7 T cell receptor beta chains from the same sample are listed, as sequenced in a study of STAT5B mutations in CD4+ large granular lymphocyte leukemia. The assay was immunoSEQ multiplex PCR, and TCRdb's table has in-frame clones only and misses some. This table has tens of thousands of clones, around 66% appearing once. The specimen sequenced was CD4+ T cells from blood buffy coats. All receptors derive from a human donor in good health.

V usage is TRBV4-2 and J usage is TRBJ2-6, with a possible D match to TRBD2 (6 bases). The CDR3 spans 17 residues. Trimming cost V 1 base and J 1 base, with 11 bases left between them. Germline loops: CDR1 LGHNA, CDR2 YNFKEQ. The chain's CDR3 is CASSQGLRGSGANVLTF. Here the CDR3 DNA reads TGTGCCAGCAGCCAAGGACTCCGGGGGTCTGGGGCCAACGTCCTGACTTTC.

The chain has TRBV5-1 and TRBJ1-2, with D possibly TRBD1 on 6 matching bases. This CDR3 has 15 residues. Deletions cut 4 bases from V and 2 bases from J, with 15 bases between. Germline V gene sequence: CDR1 SGHRS, CDR2 YFSETQ. The CDR3 DNA is TGCGCCAGCAGCCCAGCCGGGACAAAGAACTATGGCTACACCTTC. It encodes CASSPAGTKNYGYTF.

J is TRBJ1-3 and V is TRBV28; D remains unclear. Between the trimmed V and J ends, which lost 5 bases and 0 bases, there was a span of 8 bases. This CDR3 region has 14 residues. The germline V gene has CDR1 MDHEN and CDR2 SYDVKM. CDR3 amino acids: CASSRGFSGNTIYF. The CDR3 bases are TGTGCCAGCAGTCGAGGGTTCTCTGGAAACACCATATATTTT.

The rearrangement links TRBV28 to TRBJ2-7, with D possibly matching TRBD1 (6 bases). V shed 5 bases and J shed 7 bases, with 15 bases lying between them. Germline V CDR1 and CDR2: MDHEN, SYDVKM. This CDR3 contains 13 residues. The CDR3 DNA sequence: TGTGCCAGCAGTCGGGACACCTTGGGGGAGCAGTACTTC. Translated, it gives CASSRDTLGEQYF.

This chain uses TRBV27 with TRBJ1-2; D unclear. Trimming cost V 3 bases and J 4 bases, with 9 bases left between them. CDR3 length: 13 residues. Germline CDR1 and CDR2: MNHEY and SMNVEV (reference sequence). CDR3 amino acids: CASSFQRGYGYTF. CDR3 nucleotide sequence: TGTGCCAGCAGTTTTCAACGGGGCTATGGCTACACCTTC.

The V and J genes are TRBV13 and TRBJ2-3, with 12 bases that match TRBD2. The germline V gene has CDR1 PRHDT and CDR2 FYEKMQ (reference sequence). The CDR3 contains 19 residues. Trimming removed 3 bases from V and 0 bases from J; junction bases left unmatched: 10. Written as DNA, the CDR3 is TGTGCCAGCAGCTTCCGGACTAGCGGGACTCCAGCTAGCACAGATACGCAGTATTTT. It encodes CASSFRTSGTPASTDTQYF.

This chain's CDR3 is CASKEVNTEAFF. The CDR3 DNA follows: TGCGCCAGCAAGGAAGTCAACACTGAAGCTTTCTTT. This chain connects TRBV5-1 to TRBJ1-1; D is unclear. CDR1 SGHRS and CDR2 YFSETQ come from the germline V gene. The ends were cut back, 6 bases at V and 2 bases at J, with 8 bases in the middle. CDR3 size: 12 residues. The variable domain in full, completed from reference TRBV5-1 and TRBJ1-1, reads KAGVTQTPRYLIKTRGQQVTLSCSPISGHRSVSWYQQTPGQGLQFLFEYFSETQRNKGNFPGRFSGRQFSNSRSEMNVSTLELGDSALYLCASKEVNTEAFFGQGTRLTVV.